The 28 T cell receptor beta chains in this list originate from one sample, sequenced in a study of T cell repertoires in cytomegalovirus infection. These receptors are not linked to any known antigen. MiXCR, applied by TCRdb to the reads, yields one record per CDR3 protein. Found here are 640,000 or so distinct CDR3 sequences, around a third of them singletons; the top ten hold 15% to 20%. Sample: cultured PBMCs, taken from culture after CMV antigen stimulation. The receptors were gathered from a human donor in good health (CMV status not recorded). Some clones in this sample may be carry-over from other donors' samples.

CDR3 sequence reads: CSVEVRGKGMNTEAFF. As DNA, the CDR3 is TGCAGCGTTGAAGTCCGGGGTAAGGGTATGAACACTGAAGCTTTCTTT. The J gene is TRBJ1-1, the V gene TRBV29-1; D is uncertain. CDR1 is SQVTM and CDR2 is ANQGSEA in the germline V gene. The length of the CDR3 is 16 residues. Trimming took 1 base from V and 0 from J, leaving 15 bases between them.

This chain uses TRBV7-6 with TRBJ2-5; 11 bases match TRBD2. Germline assignment: CDR1 SGHVS and CDR2 FNYEAQ. The V segment lost 5 bases and the J segment 1 base; nucleotides outside the gene matches: 9. This CDR3 spans 17 amino acids. CDR3 loop: CASSKRASGGTQETQYF. The CDR3 DNA sequence: TGTGCCAGCAGCAAAAGGGCTAGCGGGGGGACCCAAGAGACCCAGTACTTC. Full variable domain (remainder filled in from reference TRBV7-6 and TRBJ2-5): GAGVSQSPRYKVTKRGQDVALRCDPISGHVSLYWYRQALGQGPEFLTYFNYEAQQDKSGLPNDRFSAERPEGSISTLTIQRTEQRDSAMYRCASSKRASGGTQETQYFGPGTRLLVL.

This clonotype was observed a few times. J is TRBJ1-4 and V is TRBV6-1; D uncertain. V was cut by 1 base and J by 8 bases, with 5 bases left in between. The CDR3 runs 12 residues. Germline CDR1 MNHNS, CDR2 SASEGT. The CDR3 nucleotides are TGTGCCAGCAGTGAAGTGTCAGAAAAACTGTTTTTT. Residues: CASSEVSEKLFF.

This clonotype appeared a few times. The rearrangement uses TRBV20-1 and TRBJ1-5; tentatively, D is TRBD1 (5 bases). This CDR3 has 14 amino acids. The germline V and J ends were trimmed by 1 base and 2 bases, with 9 bases remaining between them. Germline V gene sequence: CDR1 DFQATT, CDR2 SNEGSKA (reference sequence). The CDR3 sequence: CSARVGPGNQPQHF. The CDR3 bases are TGCAGTGCTAGAGTGGGGCCGGGCAATCAGCCCCAGCATTTT.

The V gene is TRBV10-3, the J gene TRBJ2-5; 8 nucleotides align to TRBD2. The CDR3 covers 12 residues. In germline, CDR1 is ENHRY, CDR2 SYGVKD. The CDR3 coding sequence is TGTGCGTCTACGGGGGGGACCGAGACCCAGTACTTC. As protein: CASTGGTETQYF.

This clonotype has a handful of counts. CDR3 sequence: CASSLTHEQYF. CDR3 nucleotide sequence: TGTGCCAGCAGCCTAACCCACGAGCAGTACTTC. This chain connects TRBV7-2 to TRBJ2-7; D call uncertain. Between the trimmed V and J ends, which lost 5 bases and 5 bases, there was a span of 7 bases. The CDR3 totals 11 residues. Per the germline V gene, CDR1 is SGHTA and CDR2 is FQGNSA.

The chain has TRBV7-8 and TRBJ2-1; D ambiguous. Germline assignment: CDR1 SGHVS and CDR2 FQNEAQ. With 1 base removed from V and 2 bases from J, the gap between germline ends came to 12 bases. The CDR3 runs to 16 residues. The CDR3 DNA follows: TGTGCCAGCAGCTTAGTGGTCCGGTTTACCTACAATGAGCAGTTCTTC. This codes for CASSLVVRFTYNEQFF. The variable domain in full, completed from reference TRBV7-8 and TRBJ2-1, reads GAGVSQSPRYKVAKRGQDVALRCDPISGHVSLFWYQQALGQGPEFLTYFQNEAQLDKSGLPSDRFFAERPEGSVSTLKIQRTQQEDSAVYLCASSLVVRFTYNEQFFGPGTRLTVL.

This chain uses TRBV6-5 with TRBJ1-1, with D maybe TRBD1 (6 bases). The length of the CDR3 is 14 residues. Per germline, CDR1 MNHEY and CDR2 SVGAGI. Trimming pared 4 bases from V and 5 bases from J, leaving 14 bases between. CDR3 DNA sequence: TGTGCCAGCAGTTCACAGGGTAGGTGGACTGAAGCTTTCTTT. It translates to CASSSQGRWTEAFF.

The chain couples TRBV19 to TRBJ2-1, with 8 bases that match TRBD1. The CDR3 totals 18 residues. Germline lookup yields CDR1 LNHDA and CDR2 SQIVND (reference sequence). Losses at the gene ends were 7 bases for V and 0 bases for J; bases not matched to a gene: 14. The CDR3 DNA follows: TGTGCCAGTACCCCCTCGCGGGACAGGAGCATCTCCTACAATGAGCAGTTCTTC. Protein sequence: CASTPSRDRSISYNEQFF.

The rearrangement uses TRBV7-6 and TRBJ2-7; 10 nucleotides match TRBD1. This CDR3 is 16 amino acids long. V was clipped by 1 base and J by 0 bases; unmatched bases: 3. Looked up from germline, CDR1 is SGHVS and CDR2 is FNYEAQ. The CDR3 loop is CASSLGGDRGSYEQYF. The CDR3 region has the DNA TGTGCCAGCAGCTTAGGGGGGGACAGGGGCTCCTACGAGCAGTACTTC.

Many counts were recorded for this clonotype. V and J are TRBV7-2 and TRBJ1-2; D is perhaps TRBD1 (6 bases). V lost 1 base to trimming and J lost 4 bases, with 13 bases between them. Germline V gene sequence: CDR1 SGHTA, CDR2 FQGNSA. CDR3 length: 15 residues. In DNA, the CDR3 is TGTGCCAGCAGCTTAGTGGGAGGGGGGATCTATGGCTACACCTTC. Its protein is CASSLVGGGIYGYTF.

This clonotype was counted a few times. The chain links TRBV10-3 to TRBJ2-1, with unresolved D. The CDR3 extends over 12 amino acids. The germline V gene has CDR1 ENHRY and CDR2 SYGVKD. Trimming pared 2 bases from V and 12 bases from J, leaving 11 bases between. This chain's CDR3 is CAISESGGPQFF. CDR3 in DNA: TGTGCCATCAGTGAGAGTGGCGGCCCGCAGTTCTTC.

The table lists this clonotype with many counts. The rearrangement links TRBV7-9 to TRBJ1-5; D not certain. V lost 4 bases and J 4 bases, leaving 8 bases between the germline ends. Germline V lookup: CDR1 SEHNR, CDR2 FQNEAQ (reference sequence). CDR3 length equals 13 residues. CDR3 sequence reads: CASSWIENQPQHF. The CDR3 DNA reads as TGTGCCAGCAGCTGGATAGAAAATCAGCCCCAGCATTTT.

The chain combines TRBV12-3 or TRBV12-4 with TRBJ1-5; weak D call: TRBD1 (5 bases). The CDR3 runs to 14 residues. The ends were cut back, 2 bases at V and 7 bases at J, with 12 bases in the middle. The CDR3 DNA sequence: TGTGCCAGCAGTTTAATATCGGGGGACCAGCCCCAGCATTTT. It translates to CASSLISGDQPQHF.

The chain couples TRBV6-5 to TRBJ1-3; no firm D call. Looked up from germline, CDR1 is MNHEY and CDR2 is SVGAGI. Trimming pared 6 bases from V and 0 bases from J, leaving 12 bases between. The CDR3 extends over 15 amino acids. The CDR3 loop reads CASRMSWGSGNTIYF. The CDR3 bases are TGTGCCAGCAGGATGTCTTGGGGCTCTGGAAACACCATATATTTT.

This clonotype has ten or more counts. V gene TRBV7-2 combines with J gene TRBJ2-1; TRBD2 matches at 13 bases. The trim removed 2 bases at V and 8 bases at J, leaving 9 bases unmatched. CDR1 SGHTA and CDR2 FQGNSA come from the germline V gene. The CDR3 spans 17 residues. The CDR3, as DNA: TGTGCCAGCAGCTTATTTTCGACTAGCGGGGGGAGGGATGAGCAGTTCTTC. This gives the protein CASSLFSTSGGRDEQFF.

The rearrangement uses TRBV14 and TRBJ1-1, with D tentatively TRBD1 (6 bases). This CDR3 comprises 13 residues. Per the germline V gene, CDR1 is SGHDN and CDR2 is FVKESK. Trimming shortened V by 4 bases and J by 9 bases, and 15 bases separated the two germline ends. CDR3 amino acids: CASSRMGHLQAFF. The CDR3 DNA sequence: TGTGCCAGCAGCCGGATGGGACACCTTCAAGCTTTCTTT.

This clonotype was observed once. V usage is TRBV6-1 and J usage is TRBJ2-7; 9 positions match TRBD1. The CDR3 is made up of 14 amino acids. V lost 4 bases and J lost 2; bases outside the gene matches: 3. The germline V gene encodes CDR1 MNHNS and CDR2 SASEGT. CDR3 amino acids: CASSVRTGAYEQYF. The CDR3 bases are TGTGCCAGCAGTGTGAGGACAGGGGCCTACGAGCAGTACTTC.

Here the CDR3 DNA reads TGTGCCAGCAGCTTAGTACAGCGGGAGGGGGCAGATACGCAGTATTTT. Translated: CASSLVQREGADTQYF. The chain combines TRBV11-2 with TRBJ2-3; TRBD2 matches 10 bases. Looked up from germline, CDR1 is SGHAT and CDR2 is FQNNGV. This CDR3 has 16 residues. The V and J ends lost 1 base and 4 bases, in that order; junction bases with no gene match: 5. The full variable domain, its missing parts supplied by reference TRBV11-2 and TRBJ2-3, is EAGVAQSPRYKIIEKRQSVAFWCNPISGHATLYWYQQILGQGPKLLIQFQNNGVVDDSQLPKDRFSAERLKGVDSTLKIQPAKLEDSAVYLCASSLVQREGADTQYFGPGTRLTVL.

The chain has TRBV12-3 or TRBV12-4 and TRBJ2-1, with 14 bases lining up with TRBD2. This CDR3 contains 19 residues. With 5 bases clipped from V and 2 bases from J, the junction kept 11 bases outside the gene matches. The CDR3 DNA reads TGTGCCAGCAGTACTTTGACTAGCGGGAGGGCCCGGGCCTACAATGAGCAGTTCTTC. This gives the protein CASSTLTSGRARAYNEQFF.

CDR3 coding DNA: TGTGCCAGCAGCTTACGCGATACGGATGGCTACACCTTC. Translation: CASSLRDTDGYTF. V is TRBV7-8 and J is TRBJ1-2; D not resolved. Trimming left V 2 bases short and J 6 bases short, with 10 bases between. Germline-derived CDR1 and CDR2 are SGHVS and FQNEAQ. The CDR3 sequence is 13 residues long.

The V and J genes are TRBV7-2 and TRBJ2-1; maybe TRBD2 (5 bases). In germline, CDR1 is SGHTA, CDR2 FQGNSA. Deletions cut 0 bases from V and 7 bases from J, with 7 bases between. The CDR3 contains 13 residues. Here the CDR3 reads CASSLASENEQFF. In DNA form, the CDR3 reads TGTGCCAGCAGCTTAGCTAGCGAAAATGAGCAGTTCTTC. Full variable domain (missing parts from reference TRBV7-2 and TRBJ2-1): GAGVSQSPSNKVTEKGKDVELRCDPISGHTALYWYRQSLGQGLEFLIYFQGNSAPDKSGLPSDRFSAERTGGSVSTLTIQRTQQEDSAVYLCASSLASENEQFFGPGTRLTVL.

The rearrangement uses TRBV6-2 or TRBV6-3 and TRBJ2-1; no definite D call. Germline V CDR1 and CDR2: MNHEY, SVGEGT. The V gene lost 2 bases and the J gene lost 0 bases, with 5 bases spanning the gap. This CDR3 is 14 amino acids long. CDR3 residues: CASSYLTSYNEQFF. As DNA, the CDR3 is TGTGCCAGCAGTTACCTAACCTCCTACAATGAGCAGTTCTTC.

The chain couples TRBV2 to TRBJ1-5, with no clear D. Deletions cut 11 bases from V and 3 bases from J, with 11 bases between. Germline assignment: CDR1 SNHLY and CDR2 FYNNEI. CDR3 size: 12 residues. The CDR3 sequence: CASRSSNQPQHF. The CDR3 coding sequence is TGTGCCTCCAGAAGTTCCAATCAGCCCCAGCATTTT.

This clonotype was detected only once. This rearrangement joins TRBV5-5 to TRBJ2-1; D is perhaps TRBD2 (5 bases). This CDR3 comprises 17 residues. V lost 5 bases and J lost 6, with 24 bases in between. The germline V gene has CDR1 SGHKS and CDR2 YYEKEE (reference sequence). Here the CDR3 DNA reads TGTGCCAGCAGGCCAGCGGTGAGGGTGGCTTTGGGCAATGAGCAGTTCTTC. Translation: CASRPAVRVALGNEQFF. The full variable domain, rest sourced from reference TRBV5-5 and TRBJ2-1, is DAGVTQSPTHLIKTRGQQVTLRCSPISGHKSVSWYQQVLGQGPQFIFQYYEKEERGRGNFPDRFSARQFPNYSSELNVNALLLGDSALYLCASRPAVRVALGNEQFFGPGTRLTVL.

Comments on this clonotype: With a much larger clone just one base away, this may be a read error. The conserved closing phenylalanine or tryptophan is absent in this CDR3, likely reflecting a read error. The rearrangement joins TRBV11-2 to TRBJ2-1; the match to TRBD1 covers 8 bases. The junction had 2 bases not matched to a gene; V was cut back by 2 bases and J by 8 bases. The germline V gene has CDR1 SGHAT and CDR2 FQNNGV. The CDR3 contains 13 residues. The chain's CDR3 is CASSLQTGDEQFL. CDR3 DNA: TGTGCCAGCAGCTTACAGACAGGGGATGAGCAGTTCTTA.

This clonotype was recorded at least ten times. This chain connects TRBV7-8 to TRBJ2-1, with 11 bases aligning to TRBD2. CDR3 length: 18 residues. Trimming removed 3 bases from V and 10 bases from J; junction bases left unmatched: 17. CDR1 SGHVS and CDR2 FQNEAQ come from the germline V gene. CDR3 nucleotides: TGTGCCAGCAGCTTCGTCCTTAGCGGGAGGGCCGGGGCGAACGAGCAGTTCTTC. Protein: CASSFVLSGRAGANEQFF.

There are a few counts of this clonotype. The chain carries TRBV7-2 and TRBJ2-2; no clear D gene. The CDR3 contains 14 residues. V lost 1 base to trimming and J lost 4 bases, with 7 bases between them. The germline gives CDR1 SGHTA, CDR2 FQGNSA. The CDR3 sequence is CASSLVPATGELFF. The CDR3, as DNA: TGTGCCAGCAGCTTAGTCCCGGCCACCGGGGAGCTGTTTTTT.